Listed below are T cell receptor beta chains from one sample, sequenced in a study of long-term antiretroviral therapy in people with HIV. Generated by immunoSEQ multiplex PCR, the TCRdb table keeps only in-frame clones and is missing some. The repertoire includes about 40,000 clones, 75% to 90% of them detected once, and 6.2% sits in the top ten. This specimen consisted of unsorted PBMCs, obtained 1 year after starting antiretroviral therapy. These receptors originate from a man aged 18 to 29 with HIV. Each CDR3 is given with its conserved first and last residue. The size of a clone is reported for some rows only, either as once, few or many, or as a class for expanded clones.

v_gene: TRBV15
j_gene: TRBJ1-4
abundance: .
CDR3aa: CATSRGGQGNEKLFF

v_gene: TRBV5-6
j_gene: TRBJ1-2
abundance: .
CDR3aa: CASSTWRSYTF

v_gene: TRBV27
j_gene: TRBJ1-1
abundance: .
CDR3aa: CASSLLGGTEAFF

v_gene: TRBV5-1
j_gene: TRBJ1-6
abundance: few
CDR3aa: CASSTEGTYGRSPLHF

v_gene: TRBV11-3
j_gene: TRBJ2-1
abundance: .
CDR3aa: CASSLGGSVYEQFF

v_gene: TRBV19
j_gene: TRBJ2-1
abundance: .
CDR3aa: CASSHRGGNEQFF

v_gene: TRBV4-3
j_gene: TRBJ1-1
abundance: .
CDR3aa: CASSQDRGNTEAFF

v_gene: TRBV14
j_gene: TRBJ2-7
abundance: .
CDR3aa: CASSQDSYEQYF

v_gene: TRBV11-2
j_gene: TRBJ2-1
abundance: .
CDR3aa: CASSSTSGGIPTYNEQFF

v_gene: TRBV11-2
j_gene: TRBJ2-3
abundance: .
CDR3aa: CASSLQRITDTQYF

v_gene: TRBV11-2
j_gene: TRBJ2-7
abundance: .
CDR3aa: CASSPGTGMYEQYF

v_gene: TRBV7-3
j_gene: TRBJ1-1
abundance: .
CDR3aa: CASSLGEFNTEAFF